This paragraph covers one T cell receptor beta chain sequence. The target of this receptor is not known. No base quality values were provided; no much bigger clone lies one nucleotide off. These data belong to a study of T cell changes during pregnancy in multiple sclerosis (dated by TCRdb to 2018 to 2020). As for the study more broadly: The study examined how the T cell repertoire changed over the course of pregnancy in women with multiple sclerosis.

Receptor amplification or capture employed the immunoSEQ multiplex PCR assay. This is the immuneACCESS table as TCRdb keeps it, with only in-frame sequences that have V and J called. A part of the clones is gone; compared with another copy, unresolved V genes explain less than half, and the rest is unexplained. The sample table lists 95,000 to 110,000 clones, 92% of them with a count of one. Together, the top ten hold about 0.93% of the sample. CDR1 MDHEN and CDR2 SYDVKM are derived from the germline V gene. V trim: 6 bases; J trim: 8 bases; unmatched bases: 20. From its cysteine to its phenylalanine, the CDR3 spans 18 amino acids. The sequence is cut down to CDR3 DNA, 54 bases in frame from base 1.

The clonotype comes from a female donor with multiple sclerosis, enrolled in a pregnancy study. The specimen was peripheral blood, collected after pregnancy. The sequence is built from TRBV28 and TRBJ2-7; 12 of the junction bases match TRBD2. Here the CDR3 is given as CASSTGTGPGLAGRQQYF. The DNA reads TGTGCCAGCAGCACCGGGACAGGGCCGGGACTAGCGGGTCGGCAGCAGTACTTC.